These 26 T cell receptor beta chains were sequenced from one sample in a study of cytomegalovirus exposure and HLA in healthy donors. Researchers ran the PCR with 60 Vbeta and 13 Jbeta primers. The table came from immunoSEQ multiplex PCR; TCRdb's copy has only in-frame clones and leaves some out. The table shows about 160,000 clones, with just over 75% occurring only once. The sequencing input was PBMCs. Receptors were obtained from a man aged 35-49 years in good health and CMV-seronegative.

The chain uses TRBV18 and TRBJ2-7; 12 nucleotides line up with TRBD1. The CDR3 has 14 residues. The V segment lost 3 bases and the J segment 5 bases; nucleotides outside the gene matches: 2. Germline lookup yields CDR1 KGHSH and CDR2 LQKENI. The CDR3 protein is CASSPGTGGDEQYF. Here the CDR3 DNA reads TGTGCCAGCTCACCTGGGACAGGGGGCGACGAGCAGTACTTC. Looking up the rest from reference TRBV18 and TRBJ2-7 gives the full variable domain: NAGVMQNPRHLVRRRGQEARLRCSPMKGHSHVYWYRQLPEEGLKFMVYLQKENIIDESGMPKERFSAEFPKEGPSILRIQQVVRGDSAAYFCASSPGTGGDEQYFGPGTRLTVT.

The table lists this clone with a count of one. This sequence joins TRBV6-1 and TRBJ1-2, with D possibly TRBD1 on 6 matching bases. Trimming took off 7 bases at V and 6 bases at J, with 15 bases between the two ends. The germline CDR1 and CDR2 sequences are MNHNS and SASEGT. There are 13 residues in the CDR3. This CDR3 is CASKLGGAHGYTF. CDR3 bases: TGTGCCAGCAAACTAGGGGGGGCGCATGGCTACACCTTC.

The chain recombines TRBV28 with TRBJ2-7; TRBD1 agrees at 9 bases. Germline V CDR1 and CDR2: MDHEN, SYDVKM. Germline trimming cut 6 bases from V and 7 bases from J; bases unmatched to any gene: 13. This CDR3 region has 15 residues. The CDR3, as DNA: TGTGCCAGCAGCTTCTTACGACAGGGGGTGGGGGAGCAGTACTTC. As protein: CASSFLRQGVGEQYF.

This clone has a handful of counts. The chain has TRBV19 and TRBJ2-3; the D gene is possibly TRBD2 (6 bases). This CDR3 comprises 16 residues. V lost 0 bases, J lost 0 bases, and 10 bases lay in between. Germline V gene data show CDR1 as LNHDA and CDR2 as SQIVND (reference sequence). This CDR3 reads CASSIEGLASTDTQYF. Written as DNA, the CDR3 is TGTGCCAGTAGTATAGAGGGACTCGCCAGCACAGATACGCAGTATTTT.

On this clone: Other DNA variants within this sample encode the same CDR3. The chain carries TRBV5-4 and TRBJ2-5; 14 positions match TRBD2. Germline V gene data show CDR1 as SGHNT and CDR2 as YYREEE (reference sequence). This CDR3 spans 16 amino acids. Losses at the gene ends were 0 bases for V and 4 bases for J; bases not matched to a gene: 2. The CDR3 is CASSLAGTSGRETQYF. CDR3 bases: TGTGCCAGCAGCTTGGCGGGGACTAGCGGGAGAGAGACCCAGTACTTC.

This chain joins TRBV19 and TRBJ2-3, with D uncertain. This CDR3 has 14 residues. Germline CDR1 LNHDA, CDR2 SQIVND (reference sequence). V dropped 6 bases and J dropped 2 bases, with 12 bases sitting between them. The CDR3 sequence is CASRHSPPTDTQYF. The CDR3 DNA sequence: TGTGCCAGTAGGCACTCTCCGCCCACAGATACGCAGTATTTT. The complete variable domain, with remaining parts taken from reference TRBV19 and TRBJ2-3, reads DGGITQSPKYLFRKEGQNVTLSCEQNLNHDAMYWYRQDPGQGLRLIYYSQIVNDFQKGDIAEGYSVSREKKESFPLTVTSAQKNPTAFYLCASRHSPPTDTQYFGPGTRLTVL.

This chain joins TRBV4-2 and TRBJ2-7; 8 nucleotides agree with TRBD1. Germline-derived CDR1 and CDR2 are LGHNA and YNFKEQ. This CDR3 is built from 14 residues. Trimming at V came to 3 bases and at J to 5 bases, leaving 6 bases not matched to a gene. The CDR3 reads CASSQSRDRNEQYF. The CDR3 DNA follows: TGTGCCAGCAGCCAGTCCCGGGACAGGAACGAGCAGTACTTC.

This chain links TRBV6-1 with TRBJ2-1; 12 nucleotides agree with TRBD2. Trimming at V came to 0 bases and at J to 3 bases, leaving 3 bases not matched to a gene. Germline-derived CDR1 and CDR2 are MNHNS and SASEGT. This CDR3 region has 17 residues. CDR3 sequence (DNA): TGTGCCAGCAGTGAAGCGCCGACTAGCGGGGGCTACAATGAGCAGTTCTTC. This gives the protein CASSEAPTSGGYNEQFF.

About this clone: One junction end disagrees with the germline gene, perhaps due to a read error. The chain recombines TRBV29-1 with TRBJ2-7; 10 bases align to TRBD1. From germline, CDR1 is SQVTM and CDR2 ANQGSEA. CDR3 length: 13 residues. The CDR3 reads CSVEGQGGTEQYF. The CDR3 coding sequence is TGCAGCGTAGAAGGACAGGGGGGTACCGAGCAGTACTTC.

This clone occurred once. This chain uses TRBV27 with TRBJ2-3; 12 nucleotides match TRBD2. Losses at the gene ends were 4 bases for V and 2 bases for J; bases not matched to a gene: 4. There are 16 residues in the CDR3. CDR1 MNHEY and CDR2 SMNVEV come from the germline V gene (reference sequence). The CDR3 is CASSSLAGGFTDTQYF. The DNA of the CDR3 is TGTGCCAGCAGTTCTCTAGCGGGAGGGTTCACAGATACGCAGTATTTT.

This clone showed up just a few times. The gene calls are TRBV25-1 and TRBJ2-7; TRBD2 might be the D (7 bases). CDR1 and CDR2 from the germline V gene are MGHDK and SYGVNS. The CDR3 contains 18 residues. V was trimmed by 4 bases and J by 0 bases, leaving 22 bases between them. The CDR3 is CASSASWEAGGASYEQYF. In DNA, the CDR3 is TGTGCCAGCAGTGCCTCCTGGGAGGCTGGGGGGGCCTCCTACGAGCAGTACTTC.

This rearrangement joins TRBV10-3 to TRBJ2-4; no clear D. The CDR3 has 15 residues. Per germline, CDR1 ENHRY and CDR2 SYGVKD. Deletions cut 2 bases from V and 0 bases from J, with 8 bases between. CDR3 protein: CAISEPSLAKNIQYF. The CDR3 DNA reads as TGTGCCATCAGTGAGCCCTCCTTAGCCAAAAACATTCAGTACTTC.

In this sample, this clone turned up a few times. This chain uses TRBV7-6 with TRBJ2-2, with D tentatively TRBD2 (5 bases). Trimming took 5 bases from V and 1 from J, leaving 8 bases between them. CDR1 and CDR2 (germline): SGHVS, FNYEAQ. The CDR3 consists of 14 residues. CDR3 DNA sequence: TGTGCCAGCAGCCGGAGCGGGAACACCGGGGAGCTGTTTTTT. Its protein product is CASSRSGNTGELFF.

This chain links TRBV6-1 with TRBJ2-5, with TRBD2 identical over 11 bases. CDR1 and CDR2 from the germline V gene are MNHNS and SASEGT. The CDR3 totals 15 residues. Trimming removed 5 bases from V and 2 bases from J; junction bases left unmatched: 4. The CDR3: CASSQLAGDQETQYF. The CDR3 coding sequence is TGTGCCAGCAGTCAACTAGCGGGGGATCAAGAGACCCAGTACTTC.

The chain carries TRBV6-1 and TRBJ1-2; 8 bases are shared with TRBD1. V lost 6 bases, J lost 3 bases, and 9 bases stayed unmatched. CDR1 is MNHNS and CDR2 is SASEGT in the germline V gene. The CDR3 has 15 residues. The CDR3 sequence: CASRHGQGQDYGYTF. The CDR3 DNA is TGTGCCAGCAGGCACGGACAGGGCCAGGACTATGGCTACACCTTC.

J is TRBJ2-1 and V is TRBV5-1, with D perhaps matching TRBD2 (5 bases). Trimming took off 5 bases at V and 10 bases at J, with 16 bases between the two ends. The CDR3 sequence is 13 residues long. Germline V gene lookup returns CDR1 SGHRS and CDR2 YFSETQ. CDR3 residues: CASSPFREGEQFF. The CDR3 DNA follows: TGCGCCAGCAGTCCCTTTCGGGAAGGGGAGCAGTTCTTC.

This sequence joins TRBV30 and TRBJ2-1; 13 nucleotides match TRBD2. CDR1 is GTSNPN and CDR2 is SVGIG in the germline V gene (reference sequence). CDR3 length: 15 residues. The V gene end was trimmed by 5 bases and the J gene end by 7 bases; junction bases not matched to a gene: 8. DNA for the CDR3: TGTGCCTGGGCAGGAGGACTAGCGGGAGTTAATGAGCAGTTCTTC. Its protein product is CAWAGGLAGVNEQFF.

Comments on this clone: The junction does not match germline at one end; this may be a read error. V usage is TRBV27 and J usage is TRBJ2-4, with 8 bases that match TRBD1. CDR1 and CDR2 (germline): MNHEY, SMNVEV (reference sequence). The CDR3 is 12 amino acids. The CDR3 protein is CAITGGKNSQYF. CDR3 nucleotide sequence: TGTGCCATCACAGGGGGGAAAAACAGTCAGTACTTC.

The chain joins TRBV19 to TRBJ1-2; unclear D gene. The CDR3 has 13 amino acids. Germline CDR1 is LNHDA and CDR2 is SQIVND (reference sequence). Trimming took 6 bases from V and 7 from J, leaving 15 bases between them. For the CDR3, the DNA is TGTGCCAGTAGACCGGACCGGGCGGGTGGCTACACCTTC. Its protein is CASRPDRAGGYTF.

The chain carries TRBV5-6 and TRBJ2-7, with 11 bases matching TRBD2. Germline trimming cut 2 bases from V and 1 base from J; bases unmatched to any gene: 5. The CDR3 loop spans 16 amino acids. The germline V gene has CDR1 SGHDT and CDR2 YYEEEE. The CDR3 coding sequence is TGTGCCAGCAGCTTTGGTAGCGGGAGGGGGTCCTACGAGCAGTACGTC. Its protein is CASSFGSGRGSYEQYV.

The rearrangement uses TRBV9 and TRBJ1-2, with D maybe TRBD1 (6 bases). Between the trimmed V and J ends, which lost 3 bases and 13 bases, there was a span of 19 bases. CDR1 is SGDLS and CDR2 is YYNGEE in the germline V gene. The CDR3 totals 13 residues. The CDR3 is CASSAVGDTPGTF. The DNA for the CDR3 is TGTGCCAGCAGCGCTGTGGGGGACACACCCGGCACCTTC.

The rearrangement uses TRBV7-2 and TRBJ2-7; 8 nucleotides agree with TRBD2. J gave up 5 bases and V 0 bases, and 12 bases lay outside the gene matches. Germline-derived CDR1 and CDR2 are SGHTA and FQGNSA. The CDR3 runs 17 residues. The CDR3 is CASSLAYNREGPNEQYF. Written as DNA, the CDR3 is TGTGCCAGCAGCTTAGCTTATAACCGGGAGGGCCCCAACGAGCAGTACTTC. Combining the CDR3 with reference TRBV7-2 and TRBJ2-7 gives the whole variable domain GAGVSQSPSNKVTEKGKDVELRCDPISGHTALYWYRQSLGQGLEFLIYFQGNSAPDKSGLPSDRFSAERTGGSVSTLTIQRTQQEDSAVYLCASSLAYNREGPNEQYFGPGTRLTVT.

V and J are TRBV9 and TRBJ1-2; D is undetermined. The V gene lost 4 bases and the J gene lost 2 bases, with 3 bases spanning the gap. Per the germline V gene, CDR1 is SGDLS and CDR2 is YYNGEE. This CDR3 has 11 amino acids. CDR3 sequence: CASSLNYGYTF. CDR3 in DNA: TGTGCCAGCAGCCTCAACTATGGCTACACCTTC.

This clone was seen just once. The J gene is TRBJ2-6, the V gene TRBV30; TRBD1 matches at 11 bases. Trimming took 0 bases from V and 3 from J; bases not matched to a gene: 7. The CDR3 runs to 18 residues. The germline V gene encodes CDR1 GTSNPN and CDR2 SVGIG (reference sequence). CDR3 in amino acids: CAWSVLGQGALGANVLTF. DNA of the CDR3: TGTGCCTGGAGTGTACTAGGACAGGGGGCGCTTGGGGCCAACGTCCTGACTTTC.

This clone was seen just once. The genes are TRBV4-1 and TRBJ1-6, with 7 bases aligning to TRBD1. The V and J ends lost 0 bases and 7 bases, in that order; junction bases with no gene match: 3. Per germline, CDR1 MGHRA and CDR2 YSYEKL. The CDR3 has 15 residues. CDR3 DNA sequence: TGCGCCAGCAGCCAAGAACAGGGGATCAATTCACCCCTCCACTTT. The encoded protein is CASSQEQGINSPLHF.

The rearrangement joins TRBV29-1 to TRBJ1-1; TRBD1 is a possible D gene (5 bases). V shed 8 bases and J shed 3 bases, with 16 bases lying between them. Germline V lookup: CDR1 SQVTM, CDR2 ANQGSEA. CDR3 length: 13 amino acids. The CDR3 loop reads CSTAAGYDTEAFF. The CDR3 nucleotides read TGCAGCACCGCGGCAGGGTATGACACTGAAGCTTTCTTT. The full variable domain, in which reference TRBV29-1 and TRBJ1-1 provide the parts outside the CDR3, is SAVISQKPSRDICQRGTSLTIQCQVDSQVTMMFWYRQQPGQSLTLIATANQGSEATYESGFVIDKFPISRPNLTFSTLTVSNMSPEDSSIYLCSTAAGYDTEAFFGQGTRLTVV.